Listed below are T cell receptor beta chains from one sample, sequenced in a study of blood T cell repertoires in COVID-19. Assay: immunoSEQ multiplex PCR; the TCRdb copy retains only in-frame clones and omits some. The table lists 18,000 or so clones, about 88% of them singletons. Sequencing was carried out using peripheral blood. All receptors derive from a man aged 35 to 55 with active COVID-19. Each CDR3 is given with its conserved first and last residue. The D gene is left open where the match is weak. The size of a clone is reported for some rows only, either as once, few or many, or as a class for expanded clones.

size: .
J: TRBJ2-1
D: TRBD2
V: TRBV2
CDR3: CASSWGLAGAYNEQFF
DNA: TGTGCCAGCAGTTGGGGACTAGCGGGAGCTTACAATGAGCAGTTCTTC

size: once
J: TRBJ2-5
D: TRBD2
V: TRBV2
CDR3: CASSLRLAGGQETQYF
DNA: TGTGCCAGCAGTCTTCGACTAGCGGGAGGGCAAGAGACCCAGTACTTC

size: .
J: TRBJ1-6
D: .
V: TRBV19
CDR3: CASSMIWGDSYNSPLHF
DNA: TGTGCCAGTAGTATGATTTGGGGGGACTCCTATAATTCACCCCTCCACTTT

size: .
J: TRBJ2-2
D: .
V: TRBV11-2
CDR3: CASSSQGTGELFF
DNA: TGTGCCAGCAGCTCCCAGGGGACCGGGGAGCTGTTTTTT

size: .
J: TRBJ2-6
D: .
V: TRBV25-1
CDR3: CASRTGSAGANVLTF
DNA: TGTGCCAGCAGGACAGGAAGTGCTGGGGCCAACGTCCTGACTTTC

size: .
J: TRBJ2-1
D: .
V: TRBV2
CDR3: CASSWTAFYNEQFF
DNA: TGTGCCAGCAGTTGGACAGCCTTCTACAATGAGCAGTTCTTC

size: .
J: TRBJ1-2
D: .
V: TRBV29-1
CDR3: CSDSKGTTYGYTF
DNA: TGCAGCGATTCAAAGGGGACAACCTATGGCTACACCTTC

size: .
J: TRBJ2-1
D: TRBD2
V: TRBV7-2
CDR3: CASSLELAGGPWGEQFF
DNA: TGTGCCAGCAGCTTAGAACTAGCGGGAGGGCCTTGGGGTGAGCAGTTCTTC

size: .
J: TRBJ1-2
D: .
V: TRBV19
CDR3: CASVGPGGGYTF
DNA: TGTGCCAGTGTCGGGCCCGGAGGGGGCTACACCTTC

size: medium-sized
J: TRBJ2-7
D: TRBD1
V: TRBV27
CDR3: CASSDRGYEQYF
DNA: TGTGCCAGCAGCGACAGGGGCTACGAGCAGTACTTC

size: .
J: TRBJ2-5
D: .
V: TRBV10-3
CDR3: CAIGGTWETQYF
DNA: TGTGCCATCGGGGGCACTTGGGAGACCCAGTACTTC

size: .
J: TRBJ2-7
D: TRBD1
V: TRBV5-6
CDR3: CASSPDRGLSNEQYF
DNA: TGTGCCAGCAGCCCAGACAGGGGCTTAAGTAACGAGCAGTACTTC

size: .
J: TRBJ2-7
D: TRBD2
V: TRBV7-2
CDR3: CASSGSGTSVYEQYF
DNA: TGTGCCAGCAGCGGATCCGGGACTAGCGTCTACGAGCAGTACTTC

size: .
J: TRBJ1-2
D: TRBD1
V: TRBV23-1
CDR3: CASSLRDREAAHYGYTF
DNA: TGCGCCAGCAGTCTCCGGGACAGGGAAGCCGCTCACTATGGCTACACCTTC

size: .
J: TRBJ2-3
D: .
V: TRBV5-1
CDR3: CASSLSTYMKGPLPRFTDTQYF
DNA: TGCGCCAGCAGCTTGAGTACTTACATGAAGGGGCCCCTACCAAGGTTCACAGATACGCAGTATTTT

size: .
J: TRBJ1-5
D: TRBD1
V: TRBV5-8
CDR3: CASSPRRTGGGGSNQPQHF
DNA: TGTGCCAGCAGCCCACGGAGGACAGGGGGCGGGGGTAGCAATCAGCCCCAGCATTTT

size: .
J: TRBJ2-7
D: .
V: TRBV12-3/TRBV12-4
CDR3: CASSLYLPYEQYF
DNA: TGTGCCAGCAGTTTATACTTACCCTACGAGCAGTACTTC

size: once
J: TRBJ2-6
D: .
V: TRBV28
CDR3: CASSPLGEPGANVLTF
DNA: TGTGCCAGCAGTCCCCTAGGGGAACCTGGGGCCAACGTCCTGACTTTC

size: few
J: TRBJ1-2
D: TRBD1
V: TRBV6-5
CDR3: CASSYFGTGVYGYTF
DNA: TGTGCCAGCAGTTACTTCGGGACAGGGGTGTATGGCTACACCTTC

size: few
J: TRBJ2-7
D: .
V: TRBV20-1
CDR3: CSASVHGLNSYEQYF
DNA: TGCAGTGCTAGTGTTCATGGACTCAACTCCTACGAGCAGTACTTC

size: .
J: TRBJ2-7
D: .
V: TRBV7-2
CDR3: CASSLTGIGGPWKQYF
DNA: TGTGCCAGCAGCCTAACTGGGATCGGGGGGCCGTGGAAGCAGTACTTC

size: .
J: TRBJ2-7
D: TRBD2
V: TRBV19
CDR3: CASSIARGSEQYF
DNA: TGTGCCAGTAGTATTGCGCGGGGGTCCGAGCAGTACTTC

size: .
J: TRBJ2-1
D: TRBD2
V: TRBV19
CDR3: CASSIGGTSGSSYNEQFF
DNA: TGTGCCAGTAGTATAGGAGGGACTAGCGGGAGCTCCTACAATGAGCAGTTCTTC

size: .
J: TRBJ2-7
D: .
V: TRBV30
CDR3: CAWSVYYEQYF
DNA: TGTGCCTGGAGTGTTTACTACGAGCAGTACTTC

size: .
J: TRBJ2-1
D: TRBD1
V: TRBV11-2
CDR3: CASSLVRDRVNEQFF
DNA: TGTGCCAGCAGCTTAGTTCGGGACAGGGTAAATGAGCAGTTCTTC

size: once
J: TRBJ2-3
D: TRBD2
V: TRBV29-1
CDR3: CSVAGRATDTQYF
DNA: TGCAGCGTTGCCGGGAGGGCCACAGATACGCAGTATTTT

size: .
J: TRBJ2-3
D: TRBD2
V: TRBV30
CDR3: CAWSVRRTSGIPDTQYF
DNA: TGTGCCTGGAGTGTACGCCGGACTAGCGGAATCCCAGATACGCAGTATTTT

size: .
J: TRBJ1-4
D: .
V: TRBV28
CDR3: CASSSSEKLFF
DNA: TGTGCCAGCAGTTCTAGCGAAAAACTGTTTTTT

size: .
J: TRBJ2-1
D: TRBD2
V: TRBV10-3
CDR3: CAISSDTGAGGPYEQFF
DNA: TGTGCCATCAGCTCCGATACCGGAGCGGGAGGGCCGTATGAGCAGTTCTTC

size: .
J: TRBJ2-1
D: .
V: TRBV11-2
CDR3: CASSLDPNARARGNEQFF
DNA: TGTGCCAGCAGCTTAGACCCCAACGCGCGGGCAAGGGGGAATGAGCAGTTCTTC

size: .
J: TRBJ1-5
D: .
V: TRBV2
CDR3: CASSGMSGYSNQPQHF
DNA: TGTGCCAGCAGTGGAATGTCAGGGTATAGCAATCAGCCCCAGCATTTT

size: .
J: TRBJ2-1
D: TRBD1
V: TRBV7-9
CDR3: CASSSGQGHPEQFF
DNA: TGTGCCAGCAGCTCGGGACAGGGACATCCTGAGCAGTTCTTC

size: .
J: TRBJ2-2
D: .
V: TRBV14
CDR3: CASSHSNTGELFF
DNA: TGTGCCAGCAGCCACAGTAACACCGGGGAGCTGTTTTTT

size: .
J: TRBJ2-2
D: TRBD1
V: TRBV5-4
CDR3: CASSPFRDRGTGELFF
DNA: TGTGCCAGCAGTCCCTTCCGGGACAGGGGAACCGGGGAGCTGTTTTTT

size: .
J: TRBJ2-5
D: .
V: TRBV5-1
CDR3: CASSLPLVGGETQYF
DNA: TGCGCCAGCAGCTTGCCCCTAGTTGGTGGAGAGACCCAGTACTTC

size: once
J: TRBJ2-7
D: TRBD1
V: TRBV19
CDR3: CASSNPGQAYYEQYF
DNA: TGTGCCAGTAGTAATCCGGGACAGGCCTACTACGAGCAGTACTTC

size: .
J: TRBJ2-1
D: TRBD1
V: TRBV11-2
CDR3: CASSRTGDSEQFF
DNA: TGTGCCAGCAGCCGCACAGGGGACAGCGAGCAGTTCTTC

size: .
J: TRBJ1-1
D: .
V: TRBV29-1
CDR3: CSVRDMNTEAFF
DNA: TGCAGCGTTAGGGACATGAACACTGAAGCTTTCTTT

size: .
J: TRBJ1-2
D: TRBD1
V: TRBV5-8
CDR3: CASSLESGGWWNYGYTF
DNA: TGTGCCAGCAGCTTGGAGTCAGGGGGGTGGTGGAACTATGGCTACACCTTC

size: .
J: TRBJ1-1
D: .
V: TRBV4-3
CDR3: CASSQDVGGVTEAFF
DNA: TGCGCCAGCAGCCAAGACGTGGGAGGGGTCACTGAAGCTTTCTTT

size: once
J: TRBJ1-1
D: TRBD1
V: TRBV6-1
CDR3: CASSELGTGPTEAFF
DNA: TGTGCCAGCAGTGAACTCGGGACAGGGCCCACTGAAGCTTTCTTT

size: .
J: TRBJ1-5
D: .
V: TRBV6-1
CDR3: CASSEHRRHNQPQHF
DNA: TGTGCCAGCAGTGAACACAGAAGGCACAATCAGCCCCAGCATTTT

size: .
J: TRBJ2-5
D: TRBD2
V: TRBV12-3/TRBV12-4
CDR3: CASSFGGGETQYF
DNA: TGTGCCAGCAGTTTTGGGGGAGGGGAGACCCAGTACTTC

size: .
J: TRBJ2-2
D: .
V: TRBV27
CDR3: CASSSPGGHYTGELFF
DNA: TGTGCCAGCAGTTCCCCGGGGGGCCACTACACCGGGGAGCTGTTTTTT

size: .
J: TRBJ2-1
D: .
V: TRBV7-9
CDR3: CASSLASGWNEQFF
DNA: TGTGCCAGCAGCTTAGCTAGCGGATGGAATGAGCAGTTCTTC

size: few
J: TRBJ2-7
D: .
V: TRBV30
CDR3: CAWTGQSSYEQYF
DNA: TGTGCCTGGACAGGACAGAGCTCCTACGAGCAGTACTTC

size: .
J: TRBJ2-2
D: .
V: TRBV18
CDR3: CASSPPGAATGELFF
DNA: TGTGCCAGCTCACCACCAGGGGCGGCCACCGGGGAGCTGTTTTTT

size: .
J: TRBJ2-1
D: TRBD1
V: TRBV9
CDR3: CASSPRGRLQFF
DNA: TGTGCCAGCAGCCCCAGGGGGCGGTTGCAGTTCTTC

size: .
J: TRBJ2-2
D: TRBD1
V: TRBV5-4
CDR3: CASSPGPGQGAPGELFF
DNA: TGTGCCAGCAGCCCGGGTCCGGGACAGGGGGCTCCGGGGGAGCTGTTTTTT

size: .
J: TRBJ2-7
D: .
V: TRBV6-2/TRBV6-3
CDR3: CASSYPLAIEGNEQYF
DNA: TGTGCCAGCAGTTATCCCTTAGCGATCGAAGGGAACGAGCAGTACTTC

size: .
J: TRBJ2-3
D: .
V: TRBV6-2/TRBV6-3
CDR3: CASSPSGVTTDTQYF
DNA: TGTGCCAGCAGCCCATCGGGAGTCACGACAGATACGCAGTATTTT

size: .
J: TRBJ2-7
D: TRBD1
V: TRBV11-2
CDR3: CASIPRGQGFGEQYF
DNA: TGTGCCAGCATCCCTCGGGGACAGGGTTTTGGCGAGCAGTACTTC

size: once
J: TRBJ1-5
D: .
V: TRBV5-6
CDR3: CASSLFRTARTYNQPQHF
DNA: TGTGCCAGCAGCTTGTTTCGGACAGCCCGTACTTACAATCAGCCCCAGCATTTT

size: .
J: TRBJ2-3
D: .
V: TRBV12-5
CDR3: CASGWGQEDTQYF
DNA: TGTGCTAGTGGTTGGGGCCAAGAAGATACGCAGTATTTT